Presented here are 22 T cell receptor beta chains from one specimen sequenced in a study of T cells after yellow fever vaccination. Via MiXCR, TCRdb re-called the 5' RACE reads, giving one row per CDR3 protein. Among 300,000 or so distinct CDR3 sequences, around 7% were seen once, and the ten largest hold roughly a sixth. Sequences were derived from PBMCs, sampled roughly 47 days after the first yellow fever vaccination. Every receptor here comes from a man between 18 and 35 years old who received the YFV17D yellow fever vaccine.

V gene TRBV28 combines with J gene TRBJ1-6; D not resolved. This CDR3 contains 14 residues. The germline V gene encodes CDR1 MDHEN and CDR2 SYDVKM. CDR3 coding DNA: TGTGCGGGTGGGGATAGCTCCTATAATTCACCCCTCCACTTT. It translates to CAGGDSSYNSPLHF.

The rearrangement joins TRBV29-1 to TRBJ1-2; unclear D gene. Per the germline V gene, CDR1 is SQVTM and CDR2 is ANQGSEA. The CDR3 consists of 15 residues. Trimming stripped 4 bases from V and 2 bases from J, with 17 bases between. CDR3 coding DNA: TGCAGCGTTGGAAGGCAGGCGGCGGGCAACTATGGCTACACCTTC. The encoded protein is CSVGRQAAGNYGYTF.

The chain recombines TRBV18 with TRBJ2-4, with a weak D call TRBD1 (5 bases). Trimming pared 3 bases from V and 5 bases from J, leaving 17 bases between. CDR1 is KGHSH and CDR2 is LQKENI in the germline V gene. The CDR3 consists of 16 residues. Written as DNA, the CDR3 is TGTGCCAGCTCACCCCCTAGGAGCAGGGTCGAAAACATTCAGTACTTC. It encodes CASSPPRSRVENIQYF.

This clonotype has a handful of counts. The V call is TRBV20-1, the J call TRBJ1-1, with a weak D call TRBD1 (6 bases). V dropped 7 bases and J dropped 0 bases, with 15 bases sitting between them. The CDR3 sequence is 14 residues long. Germline V CDR1 and CDR2: DFQATT, SNEGSKA (reference sequence). The CDR3 spells CSGGGTGMNTEAFF. The CDR3 nucleotides are TGCAGTGGGGGGGGCACTGGGATGAACACTGAAGCTTTCTTT.

This rearrangement joins TRBV10-3 to TRBJ1-6; no clear D gene. CDR1 ENHRY and CDR2 SYGVKD come from the germline V gene. Trimming pared 3 bases from V and 0 bases from J, leaving 6 bases between. This CDR3 is built from 15 residues. CDR3 region: CAISEVGSYNSPLHF. CDR3 bases: TGTGCCATCAGTGAAGTGGGCTCCTATAATTCACCCCTCCACTTT.

The chain combines TRBV24-1 with TRBJ2-1, with TRBD2 matching 7 bases. The CDR3 has 16 amino acids. V was clipped by 4 bases and J by 6 bases; unmatched bases: 11. The germline V gene encodes CDR1 KGHDR and CDR2 SFDVKD. CDR3 sequence: CATSDSPSGRLNEQFF. The CDR3 nucleotides are TGTGCCACCAGTGACTCTCCTAGCGGTAGGCTCAATGAGCAGTTCTTC.

In this sample, this clonotype turned up a few times. The chain joins TRBV7-3 to TRBJ2-3; the match to TRBD2 covers 13 bases. Per the germline V gene, CDR1 is SGHTA and CDR2 is FQGTGA. Trimming at V came to 0 bases and at J to 2 bases, leaving 17 bases not matched to a gene. This CDR3 comprises 22 residues. CDR3 sequence (DNA): TGTGCCAGCAGCTTAACTGTTGGGGGCATTGGACTAGCGGGGGTTACCACAGATACGCAGTATTTT. Translation gives CASSLTVGGIGLAGVTTDTQYF.

J is TRBJ2-7 and V is TRBV7-9; D not resolved. Germline lookup yields CDR1 SEHNR and CDR2 FQNEAQ (reference sequence). V shed 1 base and J shed 3 bases, with 10 bases lying between them. The CDR3 is 14 amino acids. CDR3 sequence (DNA): TGTGCCAGCAGCTTAGTAAGCCGTAACTACGAGCAGTACTTC. Amino acid sequence: CASSLVSRNYEQYF.

This clonotype was seen ten or more times. The V call is TRBV24-1, the J call TRBJ1-2, with 9 bases matching TRBD1. Germline-derived CDR1 and CDR2 are KGHDR and SFDVKD. Trimming cost V 5 bases and J 4 bases; bases outside gene matches: 10. This CDR3 has 16 amino acids. DNA of the CDR3: TGTGCCACCAGTGTCCACAGGGGGCGAAGCTTCTATGGCTACACCTTC. Translated: CATSVHRGRSFYGYTF.

The chain employs TRBV30 and TRBJ1-1, with unresolved D. Looked up from germline, CDR1 is GTSNPN and CDR2 is SVGIG (reference sequence). This CDR3 is built from 13 residues. With 5 bases removed from V and 5 bases from J, the gap between germline ends came to 15 bases. The CDR3 nucleotides read TGTGCCTGGGAGGGTTCCCTGGGGACTGAAGCTTTCTTT. It yields the protein CAWEGSLGTEAFF.

In its sample, this clonotype was seen a few times. The chain employs TRBV7-9 and TRBJ1-1, with a weak D call TRBD1 (5 bases). Trimming pared 7 bases from V and 0 bases from J, leaving 9 bases between. This CDR3 contains 13 residues. Germline CDR1 is SEHNR and CDR2 is FQNEAQ (reference sequence). As DNA, the CDR3 is TGTGCCAGCATGGGACCGCTGAACACTGAAGCTTTCTTT. Its translation is CASMGPLNTEAFF.

This clonotype came up many times. The CDR3 spells CAISPGGGSDTQYF. DNA for the CDR3: TGTGCCATCAGCCCAGGCGGGGGATCAGATACGCAGTATTTT. The genes are TRBV10-3 and TRBJ2-3; 7 bases line up with TRBD2. Germline V CDR1 and CDR2: ENHRY, SYGVKD. V gave up 6 bases and J gave up 4 bases; unmatched junction bases: 7. This CDR3 region has 14 residues.

The chain has TRBV6-1 and TRBJ1-2, with a weak D call TRBD1 (5 bases). This CDR3 has 17 amino acids. Trimming took off 7 bases at V and 2 bases at J, with 23 bases between the two ends. The germline CDR1 and CDR2 sequences are MNHNS and SASEGT. The CDR3 DNA sequence: TGTGCCAGCATAGGATTGACAGCCGACGGGGTCAACTATGGCTACACCTTC. This encodes CASIGLTADGVNYGYTF.

This clonotype has ten or more counts. The chain carries TRBV11-1 and TRBJ1-3; 8 nucleotides agree with TRBD1. Trimming cost V 1 base and J 3 bases; bases outside gene matches: 17. The germline CDR1 and CDR2 sequences are SGHAT and FQDESV (reference sequence). This CDR3 region has 20 residues. CDR3 coding DNA: TGTGCCAGCAGCTTAGAACCCCTGACAGGGGCGGCCTTGGGTGGAAACACCATATATTTT. Translation: CASSLEPLTGAALGGNTIYF.

This chain uses TRBV7-6 with TRBJ2-5, with D maybe TRBD2 (6 bases). CDR3 size: 13 residues. Germline assignment: CDR1 SGHVS and CDR2 FNYEAQ. Trimming left V 5 bases short and J 4 bases short, with 11 bases between. The CDR3 DNA is TGTGCCAGCAGCGCCCCCGGGGGAGAGACCCAGTACTTC. Protein product: CASSAPGGETQYF.

The chain couples TRBV5-1 to TRBJ2-1; D is unclear. The ends were cut back, 1 base at V and 7 bases at J, with 9 bases in the middle. Germline lookup yields CDR1 SGHRS and CDR2 YFSETQ. This CDR3 region has 13 residues. The CDR3 loop reads CASSLSSENEQFF. CDR3 DNA: TGCGCCAGCAGCTTGTCCAGCGAGAATGAGCAGTTCTTC.

This clonotype was seen only a few times. The rearrangement links TRBV21-1 to TRBJ2-7; TRBD2, the table's D call, was not compared with the DNA. TRBV21-1 is reported as a pseudogene. CDR3 length: 16 residues. The CDR3 DNA follows: TGTGCCAGCAGCAAAAGGGCGCGGGGGGGCCGTCGCGAGCAGTACGTC. This gives the protein CASSKRARGGRREQYV.

This clonotype was counted ten times or more. The J gene is TRBJ2-4, the V gene TRBV7-2; D uncertain. The CDR3 is 15 amino acids. Between the trimmed V and J ends, which lost 3 bases and 5 bases, there was a span of 14 bases. The germline V gene has CDR1 SGHTA and CDR2 FQGNSA. CDR3 in amino acids: CASSLKVSWQNIQYF. Written as DNA, the CDR3 is TGTGCCAGCAGCTTGAAAGTTAGCTGGCAAAACATTCAGTACTTC. Drawing the rest from reference TRBV7-2 and TRBJ2-4, the complete variable domain is GAGVSQSPSNKVTEKGKDVELRCDPISGHTALYWYRQSLGQGLEFLIYFQGNSAPDKSGLPSDRFSAERTGGSVSTLTIQRTQQEDSAVYLCASSLKVSWQNIQYFGAGTRLSVL.

This clonotype was observed many times. The V and J genes are TRBV4-1 and TRBJ2-7; either TRBD1 or TRBD2 may fit D (5 bases each). Trimming removed 1 base from V and 3 bases from J, with 13 bases in between. This CDR3 comprises 15 residues. From germline, CDR1 is MGHRA and CDR2 YSYEKL. The CDR3 DNA follows: TGCGCCAGCAGCCAAGCTGGGGGTACAGACTACGAGCAGTACGTC. It translates to CASSQAGGTDYEQYV.

Written as DNA, the CDR3 is TGTGCCACCAGCAGAGATAACAGGGGGCTTACCTACGAGCAGTACTTC. It specifies CATSRDNRGLTYEQYF. This rearrangement joins TRBV15 to TRBJ2-7, with 9 bases aligning to TRBD1. The junction had 5 bases not matched to a gene; V was cut back by 0 bases and J by 2 bases. The CDR3 is 16 residues long. Germline assignment: CDR1 LNHNV and CDR2 YYDKDF (reference sequence).

This clonotype was observed a few times. The chain employs TRBV2 and TRBJ2-1, with a possible D match to TRBD2 (6 bases). Looked up from germline, CDR1 is SNHLY and CDR2 is FYNNEI. CDR3 length: 15 residues. With 9 bases removed from V and 0 bases from J, the gap between germline ends came to 15 bases. The CDR3 sequence is CARTTAGSSYNEQFF. CDR3 DNA: TGTGCCAGGACGACGGCCGGGAGCTCCTACAATGAGCAGTTCTTC.

This clonotype was seen only a few times. CDR3 in amino acids: CAKGGGAEEQFF. The CDR3 DNA reads TGTGCAAAGGGAGGGGGGGCCGAAGAGCAGTTCTTC. The V and J genes are TRBV2 and TRBJ2-1, with D perhaps TRBD2 (7 bases). The CDR3 spans 12 residues. The V gene's germline CDR1 is SNHLY and CDR2 FYNNEI.